Presented here are 23 T cell receptor beta chains from one specimen sequenced in a study of cytomegalovirus exposure and HLA in healthy donors. The method was immunoSEQ multiplex PCR; TCRdb's version includes in-frame clones alone and lacks a portion of them. The sample holds 110,000 or so clones, about 91% seen once. Sequencing input: PBMCs. The receptors here all came from a man between 18 and 35 years old in good health and CMV-seronegative.

The V call is TRBV5-1, the J call TRBJ2-1; D may be TRBD1 (6 bases). This CDR3 is built from 12 residues. V was cut by 5 bases and J by 10 bases, with 13 bases left in between. The germline gives CDR1 SGHRS, CDR2 YFSETQ. CDR3 region: CASSFRGREQFF. DNA of the CDR3: TGCGCCAGCAGTTTCAGGGGAAGAGAGCAGTTCTTC.

This rearrangement joins TRBV10-2 to TRBJ2-1; 12 nucleotides agree with TRBD2. Trimming took 6 bases from V and 2 from J; bases not matched to a gene: 2. The CDR3 consists of 15 residues. Germline lookup yields CDR1 WSHSY and CDR2 SAAADI. CDR3 amino acids: CASRGLAGTYNEQFF. DNA for the CDR3: TGCGCCAGCAGGGGACTAGCGGGCACCTACAATGAGCAGTTCTTC.

V and J are TRBV6-5 and TRBJ2-1; weak D call: TRBD2 (6 bases). V lost 2 bases, J lost 3 bases, and 11 bases lay in between. The CDR3 sequence is 15 residues long. Germline CDR1 reads MNHEY; CDR2 reads SVGAGI. The CDR3 sequence: CASSYPGLNYNEQFF. CDR3 DNA: TGTGCCAGCAGTTACCCGGGACTTAACTACAATGAGCAGTTCTTC.

The CDR3 reads CASSPPGESGAYNEQFF. The DNA for the CDR3 is TGCGCCAGCAGCCCACCGGGGGAATCTGGGGCCTACAATGAGCAGTTCTTC. V and J are TRBV5-1 and TRBJ2-1; TRBD2 might be the D (6 bases). CDR1 and CDR2 from the germline V gene are SGHRS and YFSETQ. The V end was cut by 4 bases, the J end by 2 bases, with 19 bases between. The CDR3 runs to 17 residues.

This chain uses TRBV4-1 with TRBJ2-2; possibly TRBD1 for D (6 bases). The CDR3 contains 16 residues. Trimming left V 0 bases short and J 1 base short, with 9 bases between. Germline V CDR1 and CDR2: MGHRA, YSYEKL. CDR3 residues: CASSQEGHVNTGELFF. The CDR3 DNA sequence: TGCGCCAGCAGCCAAGAGGGACACGTGAACACCGGGGAGCTGTTTTTT.

This clone was observed a single time. V usage is TRBV12-5 and J usage is TRBJ2-2, with TRBD2 identical over 8 bases. V dropped 4 bases and J dropped 3; count of bases not matched to a gene: 19. Germline V gene sequence: CDR1 LGHNT, CDR2 FRNRAP. This CDR3 comprises 20 residues. Here the CDR3 reads CASGSTPGGRPRGDTGELFF. The CDR3, as DNA: TGTGCTAGTGGTTCCACGCCCGGGGGCAGACCGCGGGGGGACACCGGGGAGCTGTTTTTT.

The V call is TRBV7-8, the J call TRBJ2-1; tentative D call: TRBD2 (5 bases). Germline CDR1 is SGHVS and CDR2 is FQNEAQ. The CDR3 has 17 amino acids. Trimming stripped 5 bases from V and 2 bases from J, with 19 bases between. Here the CDR3 reads CASSVVFVAYTYNEQFF. The CDR3 DNA reads as TGTGCCAGCAGCGTAGTTTTTGTAGCGTATACCTACAATGAGCAGTTCTTC. The full variable domain, rest sourced from reference TRBV7-8 and TRBJ2-1, is GAGVSQSPRYKVAKRGQDVALRCDPISGHVSLFWYQQALGQGPEFLTYFQNEAQLDKSGLPSDRFFAERPEGSVSTLKIQRTQQEDSAVYLCASSVVFVAYTYNEQFFGPGTRLTVL.

Only one count was recorded for this clone. V usage is TRBV4-1 and J usage is TRBJ2-7; TRBD2 is a possible D gene (6 bases). Germline loops: CDR1 MGHRA, CDR2 YSYEKL. The germline V and J ends were trimmed by 3 bases and 4 bases, with 16 bases remaining between them. This CDR3 region has 15 residues. CDR3 sequence (DNA): TGCGCCAGCAGCCAGGTTTGGAGGGCCCAGTACGAGCAGTACTTC. Its translation: CASSQVWRAQYEQYF.

The chain carries TRBV19 and TRBJ2-2; TRBD1 agrees at 7 bases. The CDR3 has 15 amino acids. Unmatched junction bases numbered 4, after V lost 4 bases and J lost 2 bases. Per germline, CDR1 LNHDA and CDR2 SQIVND (reference sequence). As DNA, the CDR3 is TGTGCCAGTAGTACAAACAGGGGTAACACCGGGGAGCTGTTTTTT. It translates to CASSTNRGNTGELFF.

The chain combines TRBV28 with TRBJ1-1; no clear D gene. Germline CDR1 MDHEN, CDR2 SYDVKM. This CDR3 spans 14 amino acids. V lost 6 bases and J 1 base, leaving 12 bases between the germline ends. The CDR3 region is CASSYLPGNTEAFF. The CDR3 region has the DNA TGTGCCAGCAGCTATCTCCCGGGGAACACTGAAGCTTTCTTT.

The chain employs TRBV2 and TRBJ1-2; 7 bases match TRBD1. In germline, CDR1 is SNHLY, CDR2 FYNNEI. The length of the CDR3 is 14 residues. The trim removed 8 bases at V and 2 bases at J, leaving 8 bases unmatched. CDR3 bases: TGTGCCAGCCGACGCTCAGGGGGAAACTATGGCTACACCTTC. Protein: CASRRSGGNYGYTF.

The chain couples TRBV9 to TRBJ2-1; D possibly corresponds to TRBD2 (7 bases). Germline CDR1 is SGDLS and CDR2 is YYNGEE. This CDR3 comprises 17 residues. V gave up 4 bases and J gave up 3 bases, with 20 bases separating them. The DNA of the CDR3 is TGTGCCAGCAGCAACCAGAAGGGGGGGAAATTCTACAATGAGCAGTTCTTC. It yields the protein CASSNQKGGKFYNEQFF.

The chain links TRBV5-6 to TRBJ2-2; 12 bases fit TRBD1. J gave up 7 bases and V 0 bases, and 4 bases lay outside the gene matches. The length of the CDR3 is 16 residues. CDR1 and CDR2 (germline): SGHDT, YYEEEE. The CDR3 reads CASSLAGTGGNGELFF. The DNA for the CDR3 is TGTGCCAGCAGCTTGGCAGGGACAGGGGGCAACGGGGAGCTGTTTTTT.

The rearrangement joins TRBV21-1 to TRBJ2-2; TRBD2, as called in the table, went unchecked against the DNA. TRBV21-1 is labeled a pseudogene. CDR3 length: 17 residues. Written as DNA, the CDR3 is TGTGCCAGTCAAACTCGGTACCGCGGGACCCACACCGGGGAGCTGTTTTTT. Its protein product is CASQTRYRGTHTGELFF.

The gene calls are TRBV6-1 and TRBJ1-2; possible D gene TRBD1, 6 bases. This CDR3 has 15 amino acids. V lost 2 bases, J lost 6 bases, and 16 bases lay in between. Looked up from germline, CDR1 is MNHNS and CDR2 is SASEGT. CDR3: CASSERPQGSNGYTF. The CDR3 DNA is TGTGCCAGCAGTGAACGTCCACAGGGTAGTAATGGCTACACCTTC.

The sample holds a few counts of this clone. The genes are TRBV19 and TRBJ1-1; 7 bases are shared with TRBD1. V shed 4 bases and J 0 bases; nucleotides not matched to a gene: 5. Germline assignment: CDR1 LNHDA and CDR2 SQIVND (reference sequence). The CDR3 runs 15 residues. The CDR3 is CASSRGTAMNTEAFF. The CDR3 nucleotides are TGTGCCAGTAGTAGGGGGACAGCCATGAACACTGAAGCTTTCTTT. The full variable domain, with the rest looked up from reference TRBV19 and TRBJ1-1, is DGGITQSPKYLFRKEGQNVTLSCEQNLNHDAMYWYRQDPGQGLRLIYYSQIVNDFQKGDIAEGYSVSREKKESFPLTVTSAQKNPTAFYLCASSRGTAMNTEAFFGQGTRLTVV.

The V gene is TRBV18, the J gene TRBJ2-7; 7 bases are shared with TRBD1. The CDR3 consists of 13 residues. Germline CDR1 KGHSH, CDR2 LQKENI. V lost 3 bases and J lost 5; bases outside the gene matches: 4. In DNA, the CDR3 is TGTGCCAGCTCACCGACAGGGACCCACGAGCAGTACTTC. It encodes CASSPTGTHEQYF.

This chain uses TRBV2 with TRBJ2-3; a possible D gene is TRBD2 (5 bases). The ends were cut back, 6 bases at V and 0 bases at J, with 7 bases in the middle. Per the germline V gene, CDR1 is SNHLY and CDR2 is FYNNEI. This CDR3 contains 13 residues. The CDR3 DNA sequence: TGTGCCAGCAGGGTAGCGAGCACAGATACGCAGTATTTT. Translation gives CASRVASTDTQYF.

The chain links TRBV19 to TRBJ1-5; D might be TRBD1 (5 bases). Per germline, CDR1 LNHDA and CDR2 SQIVND (reference sequence). This CDR3 is built from 14 residues. V was clipped by 7 bases and J by 11 bases, with 21 bases between them. The CDR3 sequence: CASNTRGEGSAQHF. CDR3 DNA: TGTGCCAGTAATACTCGGGGGGAAGGTTCAGCCCAGCATTTT.

This chain links TRBV4-1 with TRBJ2-1; 11 positions match TRBD2. The CDR3 covers 16 residues. The germline CDR1 and CDR2 sequences are MGHRA and YSYEKL. The ends lost 1 base at V and 5 bases at J; junction bases unmatched: 4. In nucleotides, the CDR3 is TGCGCCAGCAGCCAAGCTAGACTAGCGGGGAACAATGAGCAGTTCTTC. Protein product: CASSQARLAGNNEQFF.

The rearrangement joins TRBV5-6 to TRBJ2-3; unclear D gene. CDR3 length: 14 amino acids. The ends were cut back, 4 bases at V and 4 bases at J, with 13 bases in the middle. The V gene's germline CDR1 is SGHDT and CDR2 YYEEEE. The CDR3 loop is CASSPRVNSDTQYF. The CDR3 DNA reads TGTGCCAGCAGCCCCCGTGTTAATTCAGATACGCAGTATTTT.

The chain uses TRBV27 and TRBJ1-2; 7 bases match TRBD1. The CDR3 loop spans 13 amino acids. Germline values: CDR1 MNHEY, CDR2 SMNVEV (reference sequence). V gave up 3 bases and J gave up 13 bases; unmatched junction bases: 11. The CDR3 DNA sequence: TGTGCCAGCAGTTTTCCGGACAGGCCGACCTGCACCTTC. Its translation is CASSFPDRPTCTF.

This clone was counted a single time. V usage is TRBV5-1 and J usage is TRBJ1-1, with 9 bases lining up with TRBD1. This CDR3 region has 15 residues. CDR1 and CDR2 (germline): SGHRS, YFSETQ. V lost 4 bases, J lost 2 bases, and 6 bases stayed unmatched. CDR3: CASSPRDRANTEAFF. For the CDR3, the DNA is TGCGCCAGCAGCCCCCGGGACAGGGCTAACACTGAAGCTTTCTTT.